This T cell receptor beta chain was observed in a study of blood T cell repertoires in COVID-19. TCRdb's table, derived via immunoSEQ multiplex PCR, lists solely in-frame clones and lacks some. The table includes around 300,000 clones, 85% detected once. The CDR3 is 13 amino acids. Trimming shortened V by 9 bases and J by 4 bases, and 15 bases separated the two germline ends. Germline V gene sequence: CDR1 MDHEN, CDR2 SYDVKM. V usage is TRBV28 and J usage is TRBJ1-1; D perhaps matches TRBD1 (5 bases). Input material: peripheral blood. The sequence was obtained from a human donor in a cohort sampled during active COVID-19. Here the CDR3 reads CASWVGGGTEAFF. CDR3 bases: TGTGCCAGTTGGGTTGGGGGGGGCACTGAAGCTTTCTTT. Variable domain in full (rest from reference TRBV28 and TRBJ1-1): DVKVTQSSRYLVKRTGEKVFLECVQDMDHENMFWYRQDPGLGLRLIYFSYDVKMKEKGDIPEGYSVSREKKERFSLILESASTNQTSMYLCASWVGGGTEAFFGQGTRLTVV.